A selection of T cell receptor beta chains follows, all from one sample in a study of identical twins. A single record per CDR3 protein comes from TCRdb applying MiXCR to the 5' RACE reads. Seen here are fewer than 450,000 distinct CDR3 sequences, 9% to 10% observed once, and the top ten hold approximately 9.3%. Specimen: naive T cells sorted from blood. These receptors were collected from a woman aged 50 to 60 in good health. Each CDR3 is given with its conserved first and last residue.

v_gene,j_gene,CDR3aa
TRBV29-1,TRBJ2-7,CSVEASSHYEQYF
TRBV19,TRBJ1-1,CASSIQVNTEAFF
TRBV28,TRBJ2-5,CASSTSGWGETQYF
TRBV28,TRBJ1-2,CASLPGAGGYTF
TRBV25-1,TRBJ2-2,CATAGERNTGELFF
TRBV5-1,TRBJ2-5,CASSFLDRNQETQYF
TRBV4-1,TRBJ2-3,CASSPLDRGATDTQYF
TRBV24-1,TRBJ2-2,CATSDRGRGNTGELFF
TRBV29-1,TRBJ1-5,CSVDPGGNQPQHF
TRBV24-1,TRBJ2-1,CATSDTSGSSYNEQFF
TRBV10-3,TRBJ2-1,CAISESYWGTGKGNEQFF
TRBV13,TRBJ2-1,CASSRWGLAGYNEQFF
TRBV9,TRBJ2-3,CASSVTGGPTDTQYF
TRBV5-1,TRBJ1-1,CASTLPGSTEAFF
TRBV11-3,TRBJ2-1,CASSLGTSIGEQFF
TRBV24-1,TRBJ2-5,CATSDVQETQYF
TRBV20-1,TRBJ2-1,CSARKGLQEYNEQFF
TRBV7-8,TRBJ2-1,CASSPGQVLGPFF
TRBV27,TRBJ2-3,CASSLSTSGTDTQYF
TRBV20-1,TRBJ2-1,CSATTGVEFF
TRBV19,TRBJ2-1,CASSIGREGGEQFF
TRBV27,TRBJ1-1,CASSGADVDTEAFF
TRBV12-3/TRBV12-4,TRBJ1-2,CASSSQEGDGYTF
TRBV24-1,TRBJ2-3,CATSGIRTEEYPTDTQYF
TRBV6-4,TRBJ2-1,CASSVLHSYSYNEQFF
TRBV11-2,TRBJ2-5,CASSLVISGKETQYF
TRBV6-1,TRBJ2-3,CASSEQGTDTQYF
TRBV5-1,TRBJ2-2,CASSLHPGLAGEETGELFF
TRBV9,TRBJ2-1,CASSVVSDSYNEQFF
TRBV5-1,TRBJ2-2,CASSITGQTGELFF
TRBV12-5,TRBJ2-3,CASKEGSADTQYF
TRBV6-4,TRBJ2-2,CASSDYSRGLAGSTNTGELFF
TRBV5-1,TRBJ2-3,CASSPLSDRITDTQYF
TRBV5-1,TRBJ1-2,CASSLEGAVYGYTF
TRBV30,TRBJ2-1,CAWKPGRGYNEQFF
TRBV29-1,TRBJ1-2,CSVVMMGGYTF
TRBV29-1,TRBJ2-1,CSVEGGQNNEQFF
TRBV20-1,TRBJ2-5,CSASRGTQYF
TRBV7-6,TRBJ2-3,CASSLDYSFGGDTDTQYF
TRBV6-5,TRBJ2-1,CASREREVPYNEQFF
TRBV10-3,TRBJ1-2,CAIRDSYYDGYTF
TRBV20-1,TRBJ2-3,CSARKVAGGPGDTQYF
TRBV29-1,TRBJ2-5,CSAQRGTAEGETQYF
TRBV6-5,TRBJ2-6,CASREEGGSGANVLTF
TRBV24-1,TRBJ2-1,CATSVNPGQGRGNEQFF
TRBV5-6,TRBJ2-7,CASSIWTASSYEQYF
TRBV5-1,TRBJ1-2,CASSELGNYGYTF
TRBV6-2/TRBV6-3,TRBJ2-2,CASSFPPSGRNTGELFF
TRBV7-9,TRBJ1-6,CASSPGTVNSPLHF
TRBV2,TRBJ1-5,CASSEEIRNQPQHF